The 23 T cell receptor beta chains given below trace back to one sample, sequenced in a study of T cell repertoires in cytomegalovirus infection. TCRdb independently ran MiXCR on the reads; one entry per CDR3 protein. The top ten hold more than 12% of the sample, which has about 900,000 distinct CDR3 sequences, around a third seen once. Antigens for these TCRs are unknown. Sequences were derived from cultured CD8+ T cells from PBMCs, sampled from culture after CMV antigen stimulation. The receptors come from a human donor in good health (CMV status not recorded). Some clones in this sample may be carry-over from other donors' samples.

Concerning this clonotype: At one boundary the junction diverges from the germline segment, which might be a read error. In DNA form, the CDR3 reads TGTGCCAACAGCGTAGCTGGCTTTTACAATGAGCAGTTCTTC. It encodes CANSVAGFYNEQFF. The gene calls are TRBV9 and TRBJ2-1; D not resolved. From germline, CDR1 is SGDLS and CDR2 YYNGEE. CDR3 length: 14 residues.

This chain connects TRBV28 to TRBJ2-5, with D perhaps matching TRBD2 (5 bases). Germline V gene lookup returns CDR1 MDHEN and CDR2 SYDVKM. V shed 5 bases and J shed 2 bases, with 18 bases lying between them. The CDR3 runs 16 residues. The CDR3 sequence is CASSPHGRALQETQYF. The CDR3 bases are TGTGCCAGCAGTCCCCATGGGCGGGCGCTTCAAGAGACCCAGTACTTC.

In its sample, this clonotype was seen a few times. The J gene is TRBJ1-2, the V gene TRBV10-3, with 8 bases that match TRBD1. The CDR3 sequence is 14 residues long. J gave up 3 bases and V 5 bases, and 5 bases lay outside the gene matches. Germline V CDR1 and CDR2: ENHRY, SYGVKD. This CDR3 reads CAISSDRAHYGYTF. The DNA for the CDR3 is TGTGCCATCAGTTCGGACAGGGCTCACTATGGCTACACCTTC.

The chain is built from TRBV11-2 and TRBJ2-2, with TRBD2 matching 8 bases. Germline lookup yields CDR1 SGHAT and CDR2 FQNNGV. This CDR3 has 17 amino acids. Trimming cost V 4 bases and J 1 base; bases outside gene matches: 8. CDR3 in amino acids: CASSYPHSGVNTGELFF. In nucleotides, the CDR3 is TGTGCCAGCAGCTACCCGCATAGCGGGGTGAACACCGGGGAGCTGTTTTTT.

V and J are TRBV12-3 or TRBV12-4 and TRBJ1-2; no reliable D call. V was cut by 6 bases and J by 5 bases, with 16 bases left in between. There are 14 residues in the CDR3. The CDR3 nucleotides read TGTGCCAGCAGCCCCGGACGGTACCGATATGGCTACACCTTC. Translation: CASSPGRYRYGYTF.

The V and J genes are TRBV10-3 and TRBJ2-3; D uncertain. The V and J ends lost 2 bases and 6 bases respectively, with 9 bases between them. The CDR3 length is 13 residues. Germline V lookup: CDR1 ENHRY, CDR2 SYGVKD. The CDR3 here is CAISEVVRDTQYF. For the CDR3, the DNA is TGTGCCATCAGTGAGGTGGTGCGGGATACGCAGTATTTT.

V is TRBV6-1 and J is TRBJ2-5, with D possibly TRBD2 on 6 matching bases. The germline V and J ends were trimmed by 5 bases and 5 bases, with 18 bases remaining between them. CDR3 length equals 15 residues. Germline V gene data show CDR1 as MNHNS and CDR2 as SASEGT. CDR3 sequence: CASSPGGSRGETQYF. In DNA, the CDR3 is TGTGCCAGCAGTCCCGGAGGGTCCCGAGGGGAGACCCAGTACTTC.

This clonotype appeared once. This rearrangement joins TRBV9 to TRBJ2-1; 11 nucleotides agree with TRBD2. Germline-derived CDR1 and CDR2 are SGDLS and YYNGEE. The V segment lost 4 bases and the J segment 3 bases; nucleotides outside the gene matches: 6. The CDR3 is 16 residues long. CDR3 region: CASSPPGLADYNEQFF. The DNA for the CDR3 is TGTGCCAGCAGCCCACCGGGACTAGCGGACTACAATGAGCAGTTCTTC. The whole variable domain, filled in from reference TRBV9 and TRBJ2-1, reads DSGVTQTPKHLITATGQRVTLRCSPRSGDLSVYWYQQSLDQGLQFLIQYYNGEERAKGNILERFSAQQFPDLHSELNLSSLELGDSALYFCASSPPGLADYNEQFFGPGTRLTVL.

This clonotype was recorded a few times. This chain uses TRBV19 with TRBJ1-5, with TRBD1 as a possible D gene (6 bases). This CDR3 is built from 14 residues. CDR1 is LNHDA, CDR2 SQIVND, per germline (reference sequence). The V gene lost 1 base and the J gene lost 7 bases, with 11 bases spanning the gap. CDR3 sequence (DNA): TGTGCCAGTAGTATAGGGGGGGCAAGGCAGCCCCAGCATTTT. Amino acids: CASSIGGARQPQHF.

The chain couples TRBV10-1 to TRBJ2-5; D is unresolved. The CDR3 contains 14 residues. Germline V gives CDR1 WNHNN, CDR2 SYGVQD (reference sequence). V gave up 3 bases and J gave up 1 base, with 9 bases separating them. DNA of the CDR3: TGCGCCAGCAGTGAACGGGCCCTCCAAGAGACCCAGTACTTC. Its translation: CASSERALQETQYF.

The V and J genes are TRBV6-6 and TRBJ2-3, with D perhaps matching TRBD1 (6 bases). Trimming shortened V by 4 bases and J by 2 bases, and 10 bases separated the two germline ends. The germline gives CDR1 MNHNY, CDR2 SVGAGI (reference sequence). The CDR3 is made up of 14 amino acids. DNA of the CDR3: TGTGCCAGCAGTTCAGGGGACCACACAGATACGCAGTATTTT. Its protein product is CASSSGDHTDTQYF.

The chain joins TRBV6-6 to TRBJ1-3; D unclear. The CDR3 extends over 14 amino acids. Between the trimmed V and J ends, which lost 0 bases and 0 bases, there was a span of 3 bases. The germline CDR1 and CDR2 sequences are MNHNY and SVGAGI (reference sequence). The CDR3 loop is CASSYSASGNTIYF. The CDR3 DNA follows: TGTGCCAGCAGTTACTCAGCCTCTGGAAACACCATATATTTT.

The table lists this clonotype with many counts. V and J are TRBV7-8 and TRBJ2-7; 11 bases are a match to TRBD2. There are 15 residues in the CDR3. Germline values: CDR1 SGHVS, CDR2 FQNEAQ. The junction had 6 bases not matched to a gene; V was cut back by 6 bases and J by 2 bases. The CDR3 coding sequence is TGTGCCAGCAGTTCTATAGCGGGGGGGACCTACGAGCAGTACTTC. This sequence encodes CASSSIAGGTYEQYF.

This clonotype was counted a few times. The chain joins TRBV10-3 to TRBJ1-2, with no clear D. CDR1 ENHRY and CDR2 SYGVKD come from the germline V gene. The CDR3 totals 14 residues. V was trimmed by 0 bases and J by 0 bases, leaving 5 bases between them. The CDR3 sequence: CAISESSANYGYTF. The CDR3 nucleotides are TGTGCCATCAGTGAGTCGTCGGCTAACTATGGCTACACCTTC.

This clonotype was observed a few times. This chain uses TRBV10-3 with TRBJ2-7; the match to TRBD2 covers 9 bases. Germline lookup yields CDR1 ENHRY and CDR2 SYGVKD. The CDR3 length is 15 residues. V was clipped by 4 bases and J by 3 bases; unmatched bases: 7. The CDR3 here is CAISARASGDYEQYF. In DNA, the CDR3 is TGTGCCATCAGTGCTCGGGCTAGCGGGGACTACGAGCAGTACTTC.

This clonotype was detected once. This chain links TRBV10-3 with TRBJ2-7; the D gene is possibly TRBD1 (6 bases). The CDR3 totals 15 residues. Trimming left V 0 bases short and J 3 bases short, with 12 bases between. Germline V gene lookup returns CDR1 ENHRY and CDR2 SYGVKD. The CDR3 is CAISESGTSLYEQYF. The CDR3 nucleotides read TGTGCCATCAGTGAGTCCGGGACAAGCCTCTACGAGCAGTACTTC.

The chain carries TRBV10-3 and TRBJ1-1; D is undetermined. Trimming took off 4 bases at V and 3 bases at J, with 12 bases between the two ends. The CDR3 length is 14 residues. The germline gives CDR1 ENHRY, CDR2 SYGVKD. The CDR3, as DNA: TGTGCCATCAGTGCGAGGGATGCGGACACTGAAGCTTTCTTT. It codes for CAISARDADTEAFF.

The V and J genes are TRBV6-6 and TRBJ2-2; perhaps TRBD2 as D (6 bases). Trimming removed 6 bases from V and 1 base from J, with 21 bases in between. Germline V gene data show CDR1 as MNHNY and CDR2 as SVGAGI (reference sequence). CDR3 size: 18 residues. CDR3 region: CASRPRWRDQRNTGELFF. The CDR3 DNA reads as TGTGCCAGCAGACCCCGGTGGAGGGATCAGAGGAACACCGGGGAGCTGTTTTTT.

This clonotype was observed at least ten times. The chain links TRBV12-3 or TRBV12-4 to TRBJ2-1; TRBD2 agrees at 13 bases. Germline trimming cut 8 bases from V and 7 bases from J; bases unmatched to any gene: 17. The CDR3 spans 18 residues. CDR3 nucleotides: TGTGCCAGCCATAGGGGCGGACTAGCGGGGGCGCCTGAAAATGAGCAGTTCTTC. It specifies CASHRGGLAGAPENEQFF.

The chain joins TRBV27 to TRBJ1-5; no clear D. Germline V gene data show CDR1 as MNHEY and CDR2 as SMNVEV (reference sequence). The V end lost 4 bases, the J end lost 7 bases, and 11 bases lay between the germline ends. CDR3 length: 13 residues. DNA for the CDR3: TGTGCCAGCAGTTCCGACAAGGGCCAGCCCCAGCATTTT. It is translated as CASSSDKGQPQHF.

This clonotype occurred a few times. CDR3 DNA sequence: TGTGCCAGCAGGAGGGGGGGGCTTGAAGCTTTCTTT. Amino acids: CASRRGGLEAFF. V is TRBV6-1 and J is TRBJ1-1, with a possible D match to TRBD1 (6 bases). Germline CDR1 reads MNHNS; CDR2 reads SASEGT. Trimming took off 6 bases at V and 7 bases at J, with 12 bases between the two ends. CDR3 size: 12 residues.

This clonotype has just a few counts. The chain links TRBV6-2 or TRBV6-3 to TRBJ1-4; D is ambiguous. This CDR3 has 18 residues. With 0 bases removed from V and 6 bases from J, the gap between germline ends came to 20 bases. The germline V gene encodes CDR1 MNHEY and CDR2 SVGEGT. The CDR3 DNA sequence: TGTGCCAGCAGTTACTCGTTCGGAGGATATCTGGAGGATGAAAAACTGTTTTTT. It specifies CASSYSFGGYLEDEKLFF.

This sequence joins TRBV3-1 and TRBJ1-5; TRBD1 agrees at 9 bases. Trimming took 0 bases from V and 11 from J; bases not matched to a gene: 8. Germline lookup yields CDR1 LGHDT and CDR2 YNNKEL (reference sequence). The CDR3 has 15 residues. The CDR3 bases are TGTGCCAGCAGCCAAGATGTGGGACAGGGAATCGCCCAGCATTTT. It is translated as CASSQDVGQGIAQHF.